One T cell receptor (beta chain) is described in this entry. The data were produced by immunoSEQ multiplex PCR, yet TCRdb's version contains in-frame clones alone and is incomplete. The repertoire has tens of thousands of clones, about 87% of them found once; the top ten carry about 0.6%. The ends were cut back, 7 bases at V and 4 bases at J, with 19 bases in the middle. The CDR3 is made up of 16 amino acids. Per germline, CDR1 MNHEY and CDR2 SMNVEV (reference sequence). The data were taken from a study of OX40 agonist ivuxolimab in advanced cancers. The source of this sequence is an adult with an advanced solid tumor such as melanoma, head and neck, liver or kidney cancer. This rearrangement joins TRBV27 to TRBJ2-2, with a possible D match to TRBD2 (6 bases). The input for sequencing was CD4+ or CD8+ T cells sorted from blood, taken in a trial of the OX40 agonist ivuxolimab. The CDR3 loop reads CASNRGHGGGTGELFF. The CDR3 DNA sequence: TGTGCCAGCAATCGGGGTCACGGGGGTGGCACCGGGGAGCTGTTTTTT.